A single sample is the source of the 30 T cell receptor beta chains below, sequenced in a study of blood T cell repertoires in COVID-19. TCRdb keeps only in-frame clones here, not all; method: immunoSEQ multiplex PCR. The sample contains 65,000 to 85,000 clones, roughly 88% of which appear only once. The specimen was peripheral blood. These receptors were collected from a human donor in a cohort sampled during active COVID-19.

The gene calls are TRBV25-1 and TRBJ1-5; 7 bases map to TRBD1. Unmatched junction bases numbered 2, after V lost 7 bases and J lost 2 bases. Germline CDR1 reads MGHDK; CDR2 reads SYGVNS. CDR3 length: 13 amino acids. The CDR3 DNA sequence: TGTGCCAGCACAGGACAGGGCAATCAGCCCCAGCATTTT. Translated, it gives CASTGQGNQPQHF.

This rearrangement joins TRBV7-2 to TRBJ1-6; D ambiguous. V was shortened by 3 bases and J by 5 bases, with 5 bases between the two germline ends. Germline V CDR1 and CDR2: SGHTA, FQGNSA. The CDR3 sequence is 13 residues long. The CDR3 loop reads CASSFPDNSPLHF. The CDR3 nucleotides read TGTGCCAGCAGCTTCCCAGATAATTCACCCCTCCACTTT.

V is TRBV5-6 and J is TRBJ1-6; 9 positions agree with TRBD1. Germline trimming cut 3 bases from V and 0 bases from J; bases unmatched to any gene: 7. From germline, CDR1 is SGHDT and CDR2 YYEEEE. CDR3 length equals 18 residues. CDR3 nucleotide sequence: TGTGCCAGCAGCTCGGGACAGGGAGTATTCTCCTATAATTCACCCCTCCACTTT. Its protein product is CASSSGQGVFSYNSPLHF.

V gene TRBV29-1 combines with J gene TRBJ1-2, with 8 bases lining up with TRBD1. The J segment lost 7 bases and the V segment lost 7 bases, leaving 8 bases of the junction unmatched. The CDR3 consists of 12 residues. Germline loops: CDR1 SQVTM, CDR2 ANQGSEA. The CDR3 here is CSDTTGVVGYTF. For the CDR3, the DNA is TGCAGCGACACGACAGGGGTGGTTGGCTACACCTTC.

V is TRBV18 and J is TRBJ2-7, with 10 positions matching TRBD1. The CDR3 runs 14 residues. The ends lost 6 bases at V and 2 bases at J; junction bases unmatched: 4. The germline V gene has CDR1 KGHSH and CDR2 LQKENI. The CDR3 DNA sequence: TGTGCCAGCTCTTCGGGGACAGGGGCCTACGAGCAGTACTTC. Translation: CASSSGTGAYEQYF.

DNA for the CDR3: TGTGCCAGCAGTTACTCGATCCCAGCCAGGGATACGCAGTATTTT. Amino acids: CASSYSIPARDTQYF. The chain carries TRBV6-2 or TRBV6-3 and TRBJ2-3; no reliable D call. Germline V gene lookup returns CDR1 MNHEY and CDR2 SVGEGT. Between the trimmed V and J ends, which lost 0 bases and 6 bases, there was a span of 13 bases. This CDR3 contains 15 residues.

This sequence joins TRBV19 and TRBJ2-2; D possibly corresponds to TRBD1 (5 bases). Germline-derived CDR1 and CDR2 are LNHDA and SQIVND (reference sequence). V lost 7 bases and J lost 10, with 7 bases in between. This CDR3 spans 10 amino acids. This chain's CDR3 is CASKGKELFF. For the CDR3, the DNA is TGTGCCAGTAAGGGGAAGGAGCTGTTTTTT.

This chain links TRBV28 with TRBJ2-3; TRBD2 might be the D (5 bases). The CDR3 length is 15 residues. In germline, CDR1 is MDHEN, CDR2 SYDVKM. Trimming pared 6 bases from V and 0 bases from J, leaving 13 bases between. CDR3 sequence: CASRERSPSTDTQYF. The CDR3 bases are TGTGCCAGCAGGGAGCGGTCGCCTAGCACAGATACGCAGTATTTT. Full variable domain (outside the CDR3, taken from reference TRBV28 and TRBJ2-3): DVKVTQSSRYLVKRTGEKVFLECVQDMDHENMFWYRQDPGLGLRLIYFSYDVKMKEKGDIPEGYSVSREKKERFSLILESASTNQTSMYLCASRERSPSTDTQYFGPGTRLTVL.

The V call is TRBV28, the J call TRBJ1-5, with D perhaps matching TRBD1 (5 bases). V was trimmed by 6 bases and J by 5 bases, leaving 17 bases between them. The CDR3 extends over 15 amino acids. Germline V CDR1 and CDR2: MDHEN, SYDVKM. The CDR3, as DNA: TGTGCCAGCAGGGGTCTTTACTCGGGGGATCAGCCCCAGCATTTT. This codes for CASRGLYSGDQPQHF.

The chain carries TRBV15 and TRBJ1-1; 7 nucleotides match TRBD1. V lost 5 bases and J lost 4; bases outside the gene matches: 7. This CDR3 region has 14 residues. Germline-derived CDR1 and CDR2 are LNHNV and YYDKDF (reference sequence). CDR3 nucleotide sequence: TGTGCCACCAGCGAAAGGGGGCCTCGCACTGAAGCTTTCTTT. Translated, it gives CATSERGPRTEAFF.

Written as DNA, the CDR3 is TGTGCCAGTAGTGTACCCAGACAGGGATCGAATCAGCCCCAGCATTTT. Translating gives CASSVPRQGSNQPQHF. J is TRBJ1-5 and V is TRBV19, with TRBD1 identical over 7 bases. This CDR3 is 16 amino acids long. V was clipped by 5 bases and J by 4 bases; unmatched bases: 11. Looked up from germline, CDR1 is LNHDA and CDR2 is SQIVND (reference sequence).

The CDR3 region is CASKETGREQYF. CDR3 DNA: TGTGCCAGCAAAGAGACAGGAAGAGAGCAGTACTTC. The rearrangement joins TRBV12-3 or TRBV12-4 to TRBJ2-7; TRBD1 is a possible D gene (6 bases). The CDR3 is 12 residues long. V was shortened by 7 bases and J by 7 bases, with 14 bases between the two germline ends.

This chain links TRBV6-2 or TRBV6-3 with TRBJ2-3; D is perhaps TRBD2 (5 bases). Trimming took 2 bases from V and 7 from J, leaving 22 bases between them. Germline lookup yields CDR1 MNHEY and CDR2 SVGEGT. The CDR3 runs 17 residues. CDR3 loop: CASSYRGFSQPQHTQYF. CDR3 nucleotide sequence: TGTGCCAGCAGTTACCGCGGGTTCTCCCAACCCCAACATACGCAGTATTTT.

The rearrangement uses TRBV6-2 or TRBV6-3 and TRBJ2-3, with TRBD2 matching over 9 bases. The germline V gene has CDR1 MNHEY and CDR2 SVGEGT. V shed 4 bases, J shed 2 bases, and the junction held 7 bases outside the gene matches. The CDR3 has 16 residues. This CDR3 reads CASSFRGGAPTDTQYF. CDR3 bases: TGTGCCAGCAGTTTCCGCGGGGGGGCCCCCACAGATACGCAGTATTTT.

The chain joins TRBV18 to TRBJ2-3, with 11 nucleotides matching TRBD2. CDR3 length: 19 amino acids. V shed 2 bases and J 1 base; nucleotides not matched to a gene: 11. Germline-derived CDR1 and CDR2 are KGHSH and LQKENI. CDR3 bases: TGTGCCAGCTCACCAGTACTAGCGGGGGCCCGAATCCGCACAGATACGCAGTATTTT. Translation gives CASSPVLAGARIRTDTQYF.

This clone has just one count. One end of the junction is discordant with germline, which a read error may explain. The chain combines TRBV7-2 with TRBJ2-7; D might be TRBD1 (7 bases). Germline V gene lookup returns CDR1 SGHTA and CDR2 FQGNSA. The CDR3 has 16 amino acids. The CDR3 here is CVSSPQSAGGSHEQYF. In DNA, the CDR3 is TGTGTCAGCAGCCCCCAGTCGGCAGGGGGGTCCCACGAGCAGTACTTC.

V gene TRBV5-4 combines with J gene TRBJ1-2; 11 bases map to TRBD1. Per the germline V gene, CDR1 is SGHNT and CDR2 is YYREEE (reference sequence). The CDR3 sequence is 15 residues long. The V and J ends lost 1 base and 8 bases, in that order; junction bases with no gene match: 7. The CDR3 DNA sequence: TGTGCCAGCAGCTTGTGGACAGGGGGCGTTTTCGGCTACACCTTC. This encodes CASSLWTGGVFGYTF.

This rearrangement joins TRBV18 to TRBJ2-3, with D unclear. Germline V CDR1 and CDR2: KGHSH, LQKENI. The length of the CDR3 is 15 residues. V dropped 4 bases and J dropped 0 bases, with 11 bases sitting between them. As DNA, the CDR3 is TGTGCCAGCTCACACAGCCCTGCTAGCACAGATACGCAGTATTTT. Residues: CASSHSPASTDTQYF.

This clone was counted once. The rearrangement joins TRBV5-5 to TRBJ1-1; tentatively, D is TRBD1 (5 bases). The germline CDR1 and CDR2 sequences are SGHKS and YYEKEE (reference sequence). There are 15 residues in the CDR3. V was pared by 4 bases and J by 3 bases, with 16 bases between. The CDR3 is CASSLSGSVDTEAFF. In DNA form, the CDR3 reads TGTGCCAGCAGCCTATCAGGGTCTGTAGACACTGAAGCTTTCTTT.

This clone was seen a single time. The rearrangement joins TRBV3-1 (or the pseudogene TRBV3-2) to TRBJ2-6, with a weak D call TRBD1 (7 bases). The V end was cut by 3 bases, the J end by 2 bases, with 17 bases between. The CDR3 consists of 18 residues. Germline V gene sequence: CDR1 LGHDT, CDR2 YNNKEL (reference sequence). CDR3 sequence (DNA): TGTGCCAGCAGCCATAAGACAGGGAGGTTGACTGGGGCCAACGTCCTGACTTTC. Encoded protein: CASSHKTGRLTGANVLTF.

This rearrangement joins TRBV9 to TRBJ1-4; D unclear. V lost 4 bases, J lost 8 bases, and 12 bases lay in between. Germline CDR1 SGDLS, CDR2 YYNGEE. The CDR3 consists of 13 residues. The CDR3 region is CASSPPAGEKLFF. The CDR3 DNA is TGTGCCAGCAGCCCCCCAGCGGGGGAAAAACTGTTTTTT.

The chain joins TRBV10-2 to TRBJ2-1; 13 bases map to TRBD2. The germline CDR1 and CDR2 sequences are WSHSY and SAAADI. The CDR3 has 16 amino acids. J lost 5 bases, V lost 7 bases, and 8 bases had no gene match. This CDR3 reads CASNQPGLAGNNEQFF. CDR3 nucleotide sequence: TGCGCCAGCAACCAACCGGGACTAGCGGGGAACAATGAGCAGTTCTTC.

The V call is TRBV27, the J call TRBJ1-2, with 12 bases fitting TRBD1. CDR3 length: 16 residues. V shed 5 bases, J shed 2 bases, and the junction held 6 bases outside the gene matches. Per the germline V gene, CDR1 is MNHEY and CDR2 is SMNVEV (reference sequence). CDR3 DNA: TGTGCCAGCAGTAGCCGGGACAGGGGGCGAAACTATGGCTACACCTTC. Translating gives CASSSRDRGRNYGYTF.

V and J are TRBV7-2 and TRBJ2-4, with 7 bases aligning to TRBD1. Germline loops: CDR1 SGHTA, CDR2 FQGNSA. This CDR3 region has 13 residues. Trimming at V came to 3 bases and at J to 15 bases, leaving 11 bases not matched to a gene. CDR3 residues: CASSLDHRGPGYF. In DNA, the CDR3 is TGTGCCAGCAGCTTGGACCACAGGGGCCCGGGGTACTTC.

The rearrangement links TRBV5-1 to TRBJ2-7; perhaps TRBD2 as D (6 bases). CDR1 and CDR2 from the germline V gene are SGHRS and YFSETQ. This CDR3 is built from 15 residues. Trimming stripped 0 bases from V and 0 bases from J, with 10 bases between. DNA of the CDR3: TGCGCCAGCAGCTTGGGAGTGGACTACTCCTACGAGCAGTACTTC. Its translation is CASSLGVDYSYEQYF.

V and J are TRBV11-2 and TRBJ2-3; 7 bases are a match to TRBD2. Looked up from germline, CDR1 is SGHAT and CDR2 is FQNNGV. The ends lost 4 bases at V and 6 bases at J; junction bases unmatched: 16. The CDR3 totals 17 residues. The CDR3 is CASSSYRGEGLRDTQYF. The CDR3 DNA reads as TGTGCCAGCAGCTCCTACCGGGGGGAGGGGCTTCGGGATACGCAGTATTTT. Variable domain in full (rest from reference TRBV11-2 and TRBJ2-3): EAGVAQSPRYKIIEKRQSVAFWCNPISGHATLYWYQQILGQGPKLLIQFQNNGVVDDSQLPKDRFSAERLKGVDSTLKIQPAKLEDSAVYLCASSSYRGEGLRDTQYFGPGTRLTVL.

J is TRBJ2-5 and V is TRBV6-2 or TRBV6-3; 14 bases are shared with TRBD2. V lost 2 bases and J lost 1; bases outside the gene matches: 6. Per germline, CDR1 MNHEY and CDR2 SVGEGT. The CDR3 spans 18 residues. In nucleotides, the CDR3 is TGTGCCAGCAGTTACGGGCGACTAGCGGGAGGGACCCAAGAGACCCAGTACTTC. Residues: CASSYGRLAGGTQETQYF.

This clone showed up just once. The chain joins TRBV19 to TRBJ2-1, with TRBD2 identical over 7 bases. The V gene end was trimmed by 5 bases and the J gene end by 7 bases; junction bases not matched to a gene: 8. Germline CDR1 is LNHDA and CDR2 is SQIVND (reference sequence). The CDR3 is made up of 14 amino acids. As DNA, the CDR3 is TGTGCCAGTAGTTCCGCTGGACTAGGGAATGAGCAGTTCTTC. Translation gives CASSSAGLGNEQFF.

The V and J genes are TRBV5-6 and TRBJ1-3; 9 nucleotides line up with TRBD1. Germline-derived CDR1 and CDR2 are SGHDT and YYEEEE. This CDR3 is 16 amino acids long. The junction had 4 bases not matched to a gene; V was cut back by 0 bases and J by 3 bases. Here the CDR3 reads CASSLVWTGDGNTIYF. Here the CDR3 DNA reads TGTGCCAGCAGCTTGGTCTGGACAGGGGATGGAAACACCATATATTTT.

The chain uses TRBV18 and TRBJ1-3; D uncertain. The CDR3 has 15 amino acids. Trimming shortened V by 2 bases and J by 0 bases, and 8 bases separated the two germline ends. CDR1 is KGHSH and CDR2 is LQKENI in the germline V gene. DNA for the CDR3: TGTGCCAGCTCACCAGCCGCTAGCTCTGGAAACACCATATATTTT. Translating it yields CASSPAASSGNTIYF.